Sequencing of this T cell receptor beta chain was carried out in a study of cytomegalovirus exposure and HLA in healthy donors. Germline V gene sequence: CDR1 KGHSH, CDR2 LQKENI. With 4 bases clipped from V and 0 bases from J, the junction kept 5 bases outside the gene matches. This CDR3 is built from 16 residues. Both 60 Vbeta primers and 13 Jbeta primers went into the PCR. The repertoire was sequenced with immunoSEQ multiplex PCR; TCRdb's copy has only in-frame clones and lacks some. The sample records fewer than 70,000 clones, around 72% being singletons. The clonotype originates from a male donor in good health and CMV-seropositive. The V gene is TRBV18, the J gene TRBJ2-7, with TRBD1 matching over 11 bases. The sequenced sample was PBMCs. CDR3 loop: CASSLTGTGGSYEQYF. The CDR3 nucleotides read TGTGCCAGCTCACTCACCGGGACAGGGGGCTCCTACGAGCAGTACTTC.